This TCR beta chain comes out of a study of blood T cell repertoires in COVID-19. The length of the CDR3 is 16 residues. V was shortened by 0 bases and J by 3 bases, with 15 bases between the two germline ends. CDR1 and CDR2 (germline): SGDLS, YYNGEE. TCRdb's copy holds only in-frame clones and misses some; the assay was immunoSEQ multiplex PCR. The sample records roughly 250,000 clones, approximately 90% being singletons. The rearrangement links TRBV9 to TRBJ1-2, with D possibly TRBD1 on 5 matching bases. This sequence originates from a middle-aged woman with acute COVID-19. The sequenced material came from PBMCs or T cells enriched from blood (not recorded which). The CDR3: CASSVGAQGRHYGYTF. In nucleotides, the CDR3 is TGTGCCAGCAGCGTAGGGGCCCAGGGCAGACACTATGGCTACACCTTC.